This T cell receptor (beta chain) was identified in a study of T cell changes during pregnancy in multiple sclerosis. Per the germline V gene, CDR1 is MGHDK and CDR2 is SYGVNS. The CDR3 is made up of 16 amino acids. Trimming removed 1 base from V and 8 bases from J, with 15 bases in between. Only in-frame clones appear in the TCRdb table, and some are missing; sequencing was by immunoSEQ multiplex PCR. The data show about 93,000 clones, approximately 92% seen once. This clonotype was obtained from a female donor with multiple sclerosis, enrolled in a pregnancy study. This sequence joins TRBV25-1 and TRBJ1-6; TRBD1 is a possible D gene (5 bases). The sample consisted of peripheral blood, taken after pregnancy. This chain's CDR3 is CASSEFKGIRHSPLHF. Written as DNA, the CDR3 is TGTGCCAGCAGTGAATTCAAGGGGATTAGGCATTCACCCCTCCACTTT.